Below are 15 T cell receptor beta chains sequenced from a single sample in a study of technical replicates of blood from a few donors. Libraries were prepared by immunoSEQ multiplex PCR; TCRdb keeps only in-frame clonotypes and omits some of them. The data show some 75,000 clones, approximately 97% seen once. Specimen: T cells isolated from PBMCs. These receptors came from a human donor in good health.

This rearrangement joins TRBV10-2 to TRBJ2-7; tentatively, D is TRBD2 (5 bases). This CDR3 contains 16 residues. From germline, CDR1 is WSHSY and CDR2 SAAADI. Trimming took off 8 bases at V and 3 bases at J, with 23 bases between the two ends. The CDR3 loop is CASGTSEGTPNYEQYF. CDR3 DNA sequence: TGCGCCAGCGGTACCTCCGAGGGAACACCAAACTACGAGCAGTACTTC.

V and J are TRBV19 and TRBJ1-3, with TRBD1 matching 10 bases. CDR1 and CDR2 from the germline V gene are LNHDA and SQIVND (reference sequence). V lost 6 bases to trimming and J lost 2 bases; unmatched junction nucleotides: 4. This CDR3 is built from 15 residues. The CDR3 nucleotides read TGTGCCAGTAGCGGACAGGGGGTAACTGGAAACACCATATATTTT. It codes for CASSGQGVTGNTIYF.

CDR3 sequence reads: CASSLGQTGELFF. The CDR3 region has the DNA TGTGCCAGCAGCTTGGGACAGACCGGGGAGCTGTTTTTT. The chain employs TRBV7-6 and TRBJ2-2; 7 bases fit TRBD1. The germline CDR1 and CDR2 sequences are SGHVS and FNYEAQ. This CDR3 region has 13 residues. With 3 bases clipped from V and 5 bases from J, the junction kept 0 bases outside the gene matches.

The rearrangement links TRBV5-6 to TRBJ2-3; 7 bases fit TRBD2. The junction had 14 bases not matched to a gene; V was cut back by 4 bases and J by 3 bases. Germline V gene sequence: CDR1 SGHDT, CDR2 YYEEEE. The CDR3 spans 17 residues. The CDR3 bases are TGTGCCAGCAGCACTACGTTGTGGCATAGCGGGACAGATACGCAGTATTTT. Amino acid sequence: CASSTTLWHSGTDTQYF.

The V and J genes are TRBV6-6 and TRBJ2-1; 13 bases are shared with TRBD2. Germline CDR1 MNHNY, CDR2 SVGAGI (reference sequence). J was trimmed by 10 bases and V by 2 bases; bases with no gene match: 5. The CDR3 is made up of 15 amino acids. CDR3 sequence reads: CASSYPGLAGLEQFF. The CDR3 region has the DNA TGTGCCAGCAGTTACCCGGGACTAGCGGGACTCGAGCAGTTCTTC.

CDR3 region: CASSWTGGNQPQHF. DNA of the CDR3: TGTGCCAGTAGTTGGACAGGGGGCAATCAGCCCCAGCATTTT. The chain has TRBV19 and TRBJ1-5; 9 bases are a match to TRBD1. The CDR3 contains 14 residues. Germline loops: CDR1 LNHDA, CDR2 SQIVND (reference sequence). The trim removed 5 bases at V and 2 bases at J, leaving 1 base unmatched. Full variable domain (outside the CDR3, taken from reference TRBV19 and TRBJ1-5): DGGITQSPKYLFRKEGQNVTLSCEQNLNHDAMYWYRQDPGQGLRLIYYSQIVNDFQKGDIAEGYSVSREKKESFPLTVTSAQKNPTAFYLCASSWTGGNQPQHFGDGTRLSIL.

The rearrangement links TRBV13 to TRBJ1-1; D is possibly TRBD1 (6 bases). Germline V gene lookup returns CDR1 PRHDT and CDR2 FYEKMQ (reference sequence). Trimming stripped 1 base from V and 1 base from J, with 10 bases between. The CDR3 spans 15 residues. The CDR3 loop reads CASSLARTENTEAFF. The CDR3 DNA follows: TGTGCCAGCAGCTTAGCTCGGACAGAGAACACTGAAGCTTTCTTT.

V and J are TRBV25-1 and TRBJ1-1; maybe TRBD1 (5 bases). This CDR3 contains 14 residues. V dropped 4 bases and J dropped 3 bases, with 12 bases sitting between them. CDR1 is MGHDK and CDR2 is SYGVNS in the germline V gene. This chain's CDR3 is CASSAPGGDTEAFF. The CDR3 DNA follows: TGTGCCAGCAGTGCGCCCGGGGGAGACACTGAAGCTTTCTTT.

This chain joins TRBV29-1 and TRBJ2-7; no firm D call. This CDR3 has 12 residues. Germline loops: CDR1 SQVTM, CDR2 ANQGSEA. Trimming pared 2 bases from V and 0 bases from J, leaving 5 bases between. CDR3 nucleotide sequence: TGCAGCGTTGAACAGAACTCCTACGAGCAGTACTTC. Amino acids: CSVEQNSYEQYF.

The chain joins TRBV30 to TRBJ1-1, with TRBD1 identical over 9 bases. The CDR3 has 13 residues. Losses at the gene ends were 3 bases for V and 11 bases for J; bases not matched to a gene: 10. The V gene's germline CDR1 is GTSNPN and CDR2 SVGIG (reference sequence). CDR3 protein: CAWSDGTGNAAFF. In DNA, the CDR3 is TGTGCCTGGAGCGACGGGACAGGGAACGCGGCTTTCTTT.

The rearrangement links TRBV28 to TRBJ2-1; TRBD2 is a possible D gene (6 bases). The V gene's germline CDR1 is MDHEN and CDR2 SYDVKM. Trimming took off 8 bases at V and 7 bases at J, with 21 bases between the two ends. The CDR3 contains 15 residues. The CDR3 here is CASSPLSWAGNEQFF. The CDR3 coding sequence is TGTGCCAGCTCCCCCCTTTCTTGGGCGGGAAATGAGCAGTTCTTC.

V usage is TRBV6-6 and J usage is TRBJ2-7; 11 bases agree with TRBD2. Trimming took 7 bases from V and 7 from J; bases not matched to a gene: 9. This CDR3 region has 14 residues. From germline, CDR1 is MNHNY and CDR2 SVGAGI (reference sequence). CDR3 in DNA: TGTGCCAGCAACCTAGCGGGAGGAACGGGGGAGCAGTACTTC. Translating gives CASNLAGGTGEQYF.

The rearrangement uses TRBV6-5 and TRBJ2-3; 7 bases match TRBD2. After removal of 4 bases from V and 0 bases from J, the junction contained 4 bases not matched to a gene. The CDR3 spans 15 residues. In germline, CDR1 is MNHEY, CDR2 SVGAGI. The CDR3 is CASSSLASSTDTQYF. CDR3 coding DNA: TGTGCCAGCAGTTCACTAGCGTCTAGCACAGATACGCAGTATTTT.

This chain uses TRBV13 with TRBJ2-5; 7 bases map to TRBD1. CDR1 is PRHDT and CDR2 is FYEKMQ in the germline V gene (reference sequence). This CDR3 spans 14 amino acids. V dropped 3 bases and J dropped 5; count of bases not matched to a gene: 6. The CDR3 protein is CASSLWDSQETQYF. CDR3 bases: TGTGCCAGCAGCTTGTGGGACAGCCAGGAGACCCAGTACTTC.

This chain uses TRBV28 with TRBJ1-4; D uncertain. Trimming removed 1 base from V and 0 bases from J, with 6 bases in between. The CDR3 length is 15 residues. Germline V gene data show CDR1 as MDHEN and CDR2 as SYDVKM. As DNA, the CDR3 is TGTGCCAGCAGTTTATCTAGTGCAACTAATGAAAAACTGTTTTTT. It translates to CASSLSSATNEKLFF. The full variable domain, in which reference TRBV28 and TRBJ1-4 provide the parts outside the CDR3, is DVKVTQSSRYLVKRTGEKVFLECVQDMDHENMFWYRQDPGLGLRLIYFSYDVKMKEKGDIPEGYSVSREKKERFSLILESASTNQTSMYLCASSLSSATNEKLFFGSGTQLSVL.